The 22 T cell receptor beta chains listed next were all sequenced from one sample in a study of low-dose radiotherapy and immunotherapy resistance in tumors. First-strand cDNA used TRAV- and TRBV-specific primers, covering alpha and beta chains. Both a constant-region primer and a V-primer adapter served to amplify TCRs across roughly 20 PCR cycles. TCRdb fed the reads into MiXCR, producing one record per CDR3 protein. The sample has roughly 18,000 distinct CDR3 sequences, roughly 70% seen once. The receptors shown here come from a human donor with advanced metastatic prostate, ovarian, gallbladder or colorectal cancer (not recorded which). This table probably holds off-target reads from a library built for another chain.

In this sample, this clonotype turned up once. One junction end disagrees with the germline gene, perhaps due to a read error. The chain links TRBV6-6 to TRBJ1-2; 9 nucleotides align to TRBD1. Per the germline V gene, CDR1 is MNHNY and CDR2 is SVGAGI (reference sequence). The length of the CDR3 is 12 residues. CDR3 sequence reads: CASSYSLGQGLF. CDR3 sequence (DNA): TGTGCCAGCAGTTACTCCCTCGGACAGGGGCTCTTC.

For the CDR3, the DNA is TGTGCCAGCAGTTACGACTACGGAGACAATGAGCAGTTCTTC. It codes for CASSYDYGDNEQFF. V and J are TRBV6-2 or TRBV6-3 and TRBJ2-1, with D possibly matching TRBD2 (5 bases). The V end lost 2 bases, the J end lost 5 bases, and 10 bases lay between the germline ends. The germline V gene encodes CDR1 MNHEY and CDR2 SVGEGT. The CDR3 is made up of 14 amino acids.

The CDR3 region is CASLGQGAEQYF. CDR3 coding DNA: TGTGCCAGCCTTGGACAGGGGGCTGAGCAGTACTTC. This chain connects TRBV28 to TRBJ2-7, with 11 bases identical to TRBD1. This CDR3 is built from 12 residues. With V trimmed by 8 bases and J by 7 bases, 4 bases remained unmatched. From germline, CDR1 is MDHEN and CDR2 SYDVKM.

The rearrangement links TRBV24-1 to TRBJ2-3; D is possibly TRBD2 (5 bases). Germline loops: CDR1 KGHDR, CDR2 SFDVKD. Trimming stripped 1 base from V and 3 bases from J, with 16 bases between. This CDR3 has 17 amino acids. The CDR3 region is CATSDFGPTRGTDTQYF. CDR3 bases: TGTGCCACCAGTGATTTCGGACCTACACGAGGGACAGATACGCAGTATTTT.

This clonotype was detected a few times. The chain carries TRBV3-1 and TRBJ2-1, with D hard to call. V lost 5 bases and J 7 bases, leaving 12 bases between the germline ends. The germline gives CDR1 LGHDT, CDR2 YNNKEL (reference sequence). CDR3 length: 13 residues. The CDR3 region is CASSSPLDNEQFF. The CDR3 DNA follows: TGTGCCAGCAGCTCCCCCCTAGATAATGAGCAGTTCTTC.

The genes are TRBV12-3 or TRBV12-4 and TRBJ2-2; D gene ambiguous. V lost 6 bases and J lost 1, with 12 bases in between. This CDR3 spans 15 amino acids. CDR3 loop: CASRQTLKNTGELFF. The CDR3 nucleotides read TGTGCCAGCAGGCAAACACTTAAGAACACCGGGGAGCTGTTTTTT.

The chain employs TRBV5-1 and TRBJ2-1, with TRBD2 as a possible D gene (7 bases). This CDR3 comprises 14 residues. V lost 1 base, J lost 12 bases, and 17 bases lay in between. Germline values: CDR1 SGHRS, CDR2 YFSETQ. The chain's CDR3 is CASSLSGGERGQFF. CDR3 nucleotide sequence: TGCGCCAGCAGCTTGTCGGGGGGCGAAAGAGGGCAGTTCTTC. Using reference TRBV5-1 and TRBJ2-1 for the parts outside the CDR3, the full variable domain is KAGVTQTPRYLIKTRGQQVTLSCSPISGHRSVSWYQQTPGQGLQFLFEYFSETQRNKGNFPGRFSGRQFSNSRSEMNVSTLELGDSALYLCASSLSGGERGQFFGPGTRLTVL.

This chain links TRBV5-6 with TRBJ2-7, with a tentative D call TRBD1 (5 bases). Germline CDR1 reads SGHDT; CDR2 reads YYEEEE. V lost 0 bases and J 6 bases, leaving 13 bases between the germline ends. This CDR3 contains 14 residues. CDR3 in DNA: TGTGCCAGCAGCTTGGCTACCCAAAGGGGCGAGCAGTACTTC. This sequence encodes CASSLATQRGEQYF.

The chain joins TRBV6-2 or TRBV6-3 to TRBJ2-2; D is ambiguous. Trimming left V 9 bases short and J 1 base short, with 15 bases between. This CDR3 has 15 amino acids. Germline V gene sequence: CDR1 MNHEY, CDR2 SVGEGT. For the CDR3, the DNA is TGTGCCAGTTACTCCTGGCAGCTGAACACCGGGGAGCTGTTTTTT. Protein sequence: CASYSWQLNTGELFF.

Turning to this clonotype: The junction differs from germline at one of its ends, possibly a read error. This chain connects TRBV11-3 to TRBJ2-2; 11 positions agree with TRBD2. The CDR3 loop spans 16 amino acids. Germline V gene lookup returns CDR1 SGHNT and CDR2 YENEEA. The CDR3 DNA sequence: TGTGCCACCAGCTTGCGACTAGCGGGAATCTCCGGGGAGCTGTTTTTT. Translating gives CATSLRLAGISGELFF.

The chain carries TRBV3-1 and TRBJ2-3; the D is unclear. There are 15 residues in the CDR3. The V end was cut by 2 bases, the J end by 2 bases, with 11 bases between. Germline CDR1 reads LGHDT; CDR2 reads YNNKEL (reference sequence). CDR3 sequence: CASSQTVSPTDTQYF. CDR3 nucleotides: TGTGCCAGCAGCCAAACAGTATCCCCCACAGATACGCAGTATTTT.

The chain carries TRBV6-2 or TRBV6-3 and TRBJ1-2, with 9 bases matching TRBD1. Germline assignment: CDR1 MNHEY and CDR2 SVGEGT. The CDR3 length is 13 residues. V gave up 10 bases and J gave up 3 bases; unmatched junction bases: 6. The CDR3: CAIRDRDYYGYTF. CDR3 bases: TGTGCCATCCGGGACAGGGACTACTATGGCTACACCTTC.

The chain combines TRBV28 with TRBJ2-2; D perhaps matches TRBD1 (5 bases). The CDR3 is 15 amino acids. V lost 3 bases and J 4 bases, leaving 12 bases between the germline ends. CDR1 is MDHEN and CDR2 is SYDVKM in the germline V gene. The CDR3 DNA follows: TGTGCCAGCAGTTTGCGGCAGGGCCTCACCGGGGAGCTGTTTTTT. This gives the protein CASSLRQGLTGELFF.

This clonotype was seen once. This chain connects TRBV12-3 or TRBV12-4 to TRBJ2-7; D remains unclear. V lost 6 bases, J lost 4 bases, and 10 bases lay in between. The CDR3 has 12 residues. For the CDR3, the DNA is TGTGCCAGCAGCACTGGGTTTTACGAGCAGTACTTC. It specifies CASSTGFYEQYF.

The rearrangement joins TRBV12-5 to TRBJ2-7, with 10 bases that match TRBD1. Trimming at V came to 1 base and at J to 3 bases, leaving 12 bases not matched to a gene. This CDR3 spans 18 amino acids. Germline CDR1 reads LGHNT; CDR2 reads FRNRAP. CDR3 sequence: CASGLGIGGDRGDYEQYF. The CDR3 bases are TGTGCTAGTGGTTTGGGCATCGGTGGGGACAGGGGAGACTACGAGCAGTACTTC. Full variable domain (remainder filled in from reference TRBV12-5 and TRBJ2-7): DARVTQTPRHKVTEMGQEVTMRCQPILGHNTVFWYRQTMMQGLELLAYFRNRAPLDDSGMPKDRFSAEMPDATLATLKIQPSEPRDSAVYFCASGLGIGGDRGDYEQYFGPGTRLTVT.

There are a few counts of this clonotype. The chain couples TRBV28 to TRBJ2-1; a weak D match, TRBD2 (6 bases). The CDR3 extends over 14 amino acids. V was cut by 3 bases and J by 7 bases, with 13 bases left in between. From germline, CDR1 is MDHEN and CDR2 SYDVKM. CDR3 residues: CASSFGGAENEQFF. The CDR3 nucleotides read TGTGCCAGCAGTTTCGGCGGGGCCGAAAATGAGCAGTTCTTC. The full variable domain, rest sourced from reference TRBV28 and TRBJ2-1, is DVKVTQSSRYLVKRTGEKVFLECVQDMDHENMFWYRQDPGLGLRLIYFSYDVKMKEKGDIPEGYSVSREKKERFSLILESASTNQTSMYLCASSFGGAENEQFFGPGTRLTVL.

The chain joins TRBV7-2 to TRBJ2-3; maybe TRBD2 (6 bases). This CDR3 has 14 amino acids. Trimming took 6 bases from V and 4 from J, leaving 14 bases between them. In germline, CDR1 is SGHTA, CDR2 FQGNSA. CDR3 residues: CASRLAMTADTQYF. The CDR3 coding sequence is TGTGCCAGCAGACTAGCAATGACCGCAGATACGCAGTATTTT.

This rearrangement joins TRBV7-2 to TRBJ1-4; D uncertain. CDR3 size: 12 residues. V gave up 3 bases and J gave up 3 bases, with 2 bases separating them. CDR1 and CDR2 (germline): SGHTA, FQGNSA. The CDR3 protein is CASSFPNEKLFF. DNA of the CDR3: TGTGCCAGCAGCTTCCCTAATGAAAAACTGTTTTTT.

This clonotype was seen only once. This rearrangement joins TRBV6-8 to TRBJ2-5; D call uncertain. The V and J ends lost 3 bases and 5 bases respectively, with 4 bases between them. Germline values: CDR1 MNHGY, CDR2 SAAAGT. The CDR3 spans 11 residues. CDR3 protein: CASSYMETQYF. In DNA, the CDR3 is TGTGCCAGCAGTTATATGGAGACCCAGTACTTC.

The chain links TRBV9 to TRBJ1-3; 7 bases match TRBD1. The CDR3 loop spans 15 amino acids. The germline CDR1 and CDR2 sequences are SGDLS and YYNGEE. V was pared by 4 bases and J by 4 bases, with 8 bases of the junction left unmatched. This CDR3 reads CASSKRQGGGNTIYF. DNA of the CDR3: TGTGCCAGCAGCAAGCGACAGGGAGGCGGAAACACCATATATTTT.

This clonotype was seen only a few times. The chain links TRBV19 to TRBJ1-6; D gene uncertain. Trimming removed 7 bases from V and 1 base from J, with 14 bases in between. The CDR3 spans 16 residues. Germline CDR1 and CDR2: LNHDA and SQIVND (reference sequence). The CDR3: CASTPESGSYNSPLHF. The CDR3 bases are TGTGCCAGTACCCCGGAAAGTGGATCCTATAATTCACCCCTCCACTTT.

The CDR3 sequence: CASSEARQATGNTIYF. CDR3 DNA sequence: TGTGCCAGCAGTGAAGCGAGGCAGGCCACTGGAAACACCATATATTTT. The chain links TRBV2 to TRBJ1-3; D gene uncertain. The ends were cut back, 0 bases at V and 2 bases at J, with 11 bases in the middle. Germline CDR1 and CDR2: SNHLY and FYNNEI. This CDR3 comprises 16 residues.